One sample yielded the 12 T cell receptor beta chains listed below, sequenced in a study of beta chain features in type 1 diabetes. TCRB transcripts that were expressed got sequenced, as all of the isolated RNA had been reverse transcribed. The table came from immunoSEQ multiplex PCR; TCRdb's copy has only in-frame clones and leaves some out. The sample carries under 900,000 clones, roughly 17% recorded once. Sample: naive CD4+ T cells from blood. The source is a woman under 30 in good health.

This clone was observed a handful of times. Within the sample, other DNA sequences also encode this same CDR3. The CDR3 nucleotides are TGTGCCAGCTCACAAGGACTAGCGGGAGAGACCCAGTACTTC. Encoded protein: CASSQGLAGETQYF. The rearrangement joins TRBV18 to TRBJ2-5; 11 bases are a match to TRBD2. There are 14 residues in the CDR3. From germline, CDR1 is KGHSH and CDR2 LQKENI. V lost 4 bases to trimming and J lost 4 bases; unmatched junction nucleotides: 2.

This clone has a handful of counts. The V call is TRBV19, the J call TRBJ1-5, with D perhaps TRBD1 (6 bases). The CDR3 is 13 residues long. CDR1 and CDR2 (germline): LNHDA, SQIVND (reference sequence). V was shortened by 6 bases and J by 3 bases, with 9 bases between the two germline ends. The CDR3 DNA reads TGTGCCAGTAGAGGACAGTCCAATCAGCCCCAGCATTTT. The encoded protein is CASRGQSNQPQHF. Full variable domain (missing parts from reference TRBV19 and TRBJ1-5): DGGITQSPKYLFRKEGQNVTLSCEQNLNHDAMYWYRQDPGQGLRLIYYSQIVNDFQKGDIAEGYSVSREKKESFPLTVTSAQKNPTAFYLCASRGQSNQPQHFGDGTRLSIL.

The V gene is TRBV2, the J gene TRBJ2-5, with D uncertain. Germline V gene lookup returns CDR1 SNHLY and CDR2 FYNNEI. The germline V and J ends were trimmed by 4 bases and 5 bases, with 8 bases remaining between them. This CDR3 contains 12 residues. The CDR3 bases are TGTGCCAGCAGTGTGGTTTCTGAGACCCAGTACTTC. Translating gives CASSVVSETQYF.

This clone was found a few times. The chain links TRBV27 to TRBJ2-7; TRBD2 matches 8 bases. Losses at the gene ends were 4 bases for V and 0 bases for J; bases not matched to a gene: 8. This CDR3 is 16 amino acids long. CDR1 is MNHEY and CDR2 is SMNVEV in the germline V gene (reference sequence). This chain's CDR3 is CASSSPLAGGSYEQYF. The CDR3 region has the DNA TGTGCCAGCAGTTCCCCTCTGGCGGGAGGCTCCTACGAGCAGTACTTC.

V is TRBV5-6 and J is TRBJ2-3; TRBD1 might be the D (5 bases). Trimming took off 5 bases at V and 3 bases at J, with 13 bases between the two ends. Germline V gene lookup returns CDR1 SGHDT and CDR2 YYEEEE. This CDR3 has 14 residues. The CDR3 coding sequence is TGTGCCAGCAGATTTCAGGGTGGAACAGATACGCAGTATTTT. Its protein is CASRFQGGTDTQYF.

This clone was recorded a few times. V usage is TRBV2 and J usage is TRBJ2-5; no definite D call. The CDR3 extends over 14 amino acids. The germline gives CDR1 SNHLY, CDR2 FYNNEI. The V gene lost 4 bases and the J gene lost 5 bases, with 14 bases spanning the gap. The CDR3 protein is CASSAISLGETQYF. CDR3 DNA: TGTGCCAGCAGTGCGATCAGCCTGGGGGAGACCCAGTACTTC.

V gene TRBV27 combines with J gene TRBJ2-1; tentative D call: TRBD2 (5 bases). Trimming pared 10 bases from V and 4 bases from J, leaving 14 bases between. Germline CDR1 and CDR2: MNHEY and SMNVEV (reference sequence). The CDR3 runs 13 residues. The CDR3 DNA sequence: TGTGCCAACTCCTATGGGAGATACAATGAGCAGTTCTTC. Translated: CANSYGRYNEQFF.

CDR3 sequence reads: CASSVALCLAGKGGVYYEQYF. CDR3 nucleotides: TGTGCCAGCAGCGTAGCCCTATGCCTAGCGGGGAAGGGTGGTGTGTACTACGAGCAGTACTTC. J is TRBJ2-7 and V is TRBV9, with 9 bases matching TRBD2. V dropped 0 bases and J dropped 3; count of bases not matched to a gene: 22. In germline, CDR1 is SGDLS, CDR2 YYNGEE. CDR3 length: 21 residues.

This clone was detected a few times. This chain links TRBV7-2 with TRBJ2-7; D is uncertain. The CDR3 has 15 residues. Germline V gene data show CDR1 as SGHTA and CDR2 as FQGNSA. V lost 5 bases and J lost 0, with 14 bases in between. CDR3 amino acids: CASSPWDSHSYEQYF. In DNA, the CDR3 is TGTGCCAGCAGCCCGTGGGATTCTCACTCCTACGAGCAGTACTTC.

This clone was seen a handful of times. The chain links TRBV9 to TRBJ2-7; a possible D gene is TRBD1 (6 bases). This CDR3 region has 14 residues. The germline V and J ends were trimmed by 4 bases and 2 bases, with 13 bases remaining between them. The germline V gene has CDR1 SGDLS and CDR2 YYNGEE. The CDR3 sequence: CASSTRDKPYEQYF. CDR3 in DNA: TGTGCCAGCAGCACCCGGGACAAACCCTACGAGCAGTACTTC. The full variable domain, completed using reference TRBV9 and TRBJ2-7, is DSGVTQTPKHLITATGQRVTLRCSPRSGDLSVYWYQQSLDQGLQFLIQYYNGEERAKGNILERFSAQQFPDLHSELNLSSLELGDSALYFCASSTRDKPYEQYFGPGTRLTVT.

The V and J genes are TRBV6-5 and TRBJ2-7; 8 positions agree with TRBD1. Germline-derived CDR1 and CDR2 are MNHEY and SVGAGI. The CDR3 consists of 14 residues. Losses at the gene ends were 7 bases for V and 2 bases for J; bases not matched to a gene: 7. The CDR3 sequence is CASTRQGLPYEQYF. The CDR3 region has the DNA TGTGCCAGCACCAGACAGGGGCTTCCCTACGAGCAGTACTTC.

This clone turned up a few times. V usage is TRBV5-6 and J usage is TRBJ2-1; D gene uncertain. The V gene's germline CDR1 is SGHDT and CDR2 YYEEEE. With 1 base removed from V and 3 bases from J, the gap between germline ends came to 11 bases. The CDR3 covers 15 residues. For the CDR3, the DNA is TGTGCCAGCAGCTTGAGAAGCACTGACTACAATGAGCAGTTCTTC. Its translation: CASSLRSTDYNEQFF.